This T cell receptor (beta chain) was found in a study of regulatory T cells in long-lasting Graves disease. Documented time point: persistent/refractory GD, antithyroid drugs over 5 years with positive TRAb. From RNA extracted from PBMCs, the TCR library was made. To make TCR beta libraries, researchers used iRepertoire HTBI primers and Arm-PCR of CDR3 regions. Each CDR3 protein is one row after TCRdb ran MiXCR on the multiplex PCR reads. The table shows nearly 350,000 distinct CDR3 sequences, with 15% to 20% occurring only once. The CDR3 runs to 14 residues. Between the trimmed V and J ends, which lost 4 bases and 0 bases, there was a span of 10 bases. Germline V gene sequence: CDR1 KGHSH, CDR2 LQKENI.

The chain carries TRBV18 and TRBJ2-7, with a possible D match to TRBD1 (6 bases). This sample comprised peripheral blood mononuclear cells (PBMCs), obtained when the disease was refractory, from a patient treated with antithyroid drugs. The sequence came from a female donor with Graves disease. The CDR3 is CASSQDRSSYEQYF. The CDR3 DNA reads as TGTGCCAGCTCACAAGACAGGTCCTCCTACGAGCAGTACTTC.